Below are 12 T cell receptor beta chains sequenced from a single sample in a study of OX40 agonist ivuxolimab in advanced cancers. Library preparation was by the immunoSEQ multiplex PCR assay. TCRdb holds this immuneACCESS table with in-frame rearrangements only. Some clones are missing; in checked studies, unresolved V genes explain under half, and the rest has no known cause. For this sample there are 34,000 or so clones; around 85% appear just once. The leading ten clones occupy 10% to 11% of the sample. The input for sequencing was CD4+ or CD8+ T cells sorted from blood, taken in a trial of the OX40 agonist ivuxolimab. These TCRs come from an adult with an advanced solid tumor such as melanoma, head and neck, liver or kidney cancer.

V usage is TRBV7-6 and J usage is TRBJ1-1; no definite D call. Germline V CDR1 and CDR2: SGHVS, FNYEAQ. This CDR3 region has 15 residues. Trimming stripped 1 base from V and 4 bases from J, with 13 bases between. CDR3 sequence (DNA): TGTGCCAGCAGCTTAGTGTCGGGCGAGGGCACTGAAGCTTTCTTT. This codes for CASSLVSGEGTEAFF.

The CDR3 sequence is CASIIRGGRYGYTF. For the CDR3, the DNA is TGTGCCAGCATAATAAGGGGAGGACGCTATGGCTACACCTTC. This chain joins TRBV5-8 and TRBJ1-2; D is perhaps TRBD1 (5 bases). The CDR3 loop spans 14 amino acids. Per germline, CDR1 SGHTS and CDR2 YDEGEE. The V end lost 6 bases, the J end lost 4 bases, and 16 bases lay between the germline ends.

The V gene is TRBV7-3, the J gene TRBJ1-1, with no clear D. Germline V CDR1 and CDR2: SGHTA, FQGTGA. V dropped 2 bases and J dropped 5 bases, with 15 bases sitting between them. The CDR3 extends over 15 amino acids. CDR3 DNA sequence: TGTGCCAGCAGCTTAGGTTTGGGCTACGAGACTGAAGCTTTCTTT. Translation: CASSLGLGYETEAFF.

The sample holds a few counts of this clone. The chain carries TRBV2 and TRBJ1-6; weak D call: TRBD1 (5 bases). CDR1 is SNHLY and CDR2 is FYNNEI in the germline V gene. The CDR3 has 13 amino acids. The V and J ends lost 10 bases and 6 bases respectively, with 13 bases between them. The CDR3 region is CAILYRTNSPLHF. For the CDR3, the DNA is TGTGCCATCCTGTACAGGACTAATTCACCCCTCCACTTT.

This clone was recorded once. The chain carries TRBV30 and TRBJ1-4; D may be TRBD1 (5 bases). This CDR3 spans 18 amino acids. Per germline, CDR1 GTSNPN and CDR2 SVGIG (reference sequence). The V gene lost 0 bases and the J gene lost 0 bases, with 17 bases spanning the gap. In DNA form, the CDR3 reads TGTGCCTGGAGTGTCCCCATTCGGCAGGGAGCAACTAATGAAAAACTGTTTTTT. This codes for CAWSVPIRQGATNEKLFF.

The chain links TRBV7-9 to TRBJ2-1; TRBD1 matches at 12 bases. This CDR3 has 15 amino acids. V lost 3 bases, J lost 6 bases, and 3 bases stayed unmatched. Looked up from germline, CDR1 is SEHNR and CDR2 is FQNEAQ (reference sequence). The CDR3 DNA reads as TGTGCCAGCAGCTTTACGGGACAGGGGGCCAATGAGCAGTTCTTC. Protein product: CASSFTGQGANEQFF.

CDR3 nucleotides: TGTGCCAGCAGCTTCATTTTCGACACCTATGAAGCTTTCTTT. It specifies CASSFIFDTYEAFF. The chain recombines TRBV11-2 with TRBJ1-1; D call uncertain. From germline, CDR1 is SGHAT and CDR2 FQNNGV. The CDR3 extends over 14 amino acids. V gave up 3 bases and J gave up 7 bases, with 15 bases separating them.

The chain uses TRBV11-2 and TRBJ2-2; 8 bases are shared with TRBD2. This CDR3 has 15 residues. The J segment lost 4 bases and the V segment lost 7 bases, leaving 8 bases of the junction unmatched. Per the germline V gene, CDR1 is SGHAT and CDR2 is FQNNGV. In nucleotides, the CDR3 is TGTGCCAGCACCCTACGGGGGGGCCTCACCGGGGAGCTGTTTTTT. Protein: CASTLRGGLTGELFF.

This chain connects TRBV20-1 to TRBJ2-7, with D maybe TRBD1 (5 bases). The length of the CDR3 is 11 residues. Trimming took 5 bases from V and 3 from J, leaving 8 bases between them. Germline V gives CDR1 DFQATT, CDR2 SNEGSKA (reference sequence). CDR3 sequence (DNA): TGCAGTGCTGTGGACAACTACGAGCAGTACTTC. It codes for CSAVDNYEQYF.

The chain is built from TRBV10-1 and TRBJ2-5; 11 bases are shared with TRBD1. Germline V CDR1 and CDR2: WNHNN, SYGVQD (reference sequence). Trimming took 1 base from V and 5 from J; bases not matched to a gene: 3. This CDR3 region has 15 residues. The CDR3 DNA reads as TGCGCCAGCAGTGAGTTGGACAGGGGGCAGGAGACCCAGTACTTC. The encoded protein is CASSELDRGQETQYF.

The genes are TRBV28 and TRBJ2-3; D is perhaps TRBD1 (6 bases). The CDR3 loop spans 16 amino acids. With 6 bases removed from V and 1 base from J, the gap between germline ends came to 17 bases. Germline V gives CDR1 MDHEN, CDR2 SYDVKM. The CDR3 protein is CASSWQGNRRTDTQYF. In DNA form, the CDR3 reads TGTGCCAGCAGCTGGCAGGGGAATCGCCGCACAGATACGCAGTATTTT.

This clone ranks as medium-sized. The V gene is TRBV19, the J gene TRBJ2-7; TRBD1 matches at 8 bases. The CDR3 runs 14 residues. Germline lookup yields CDR1 LNHDA and CDR2 SQIVND (reference sequence). Trimming at V came to 5 bases and at J to 7 bases, leaving 10 bases not matched to a gene. The CDR3 loop reads CASSVGQGSGEQYF. The CDR3 coding sequence is TGTGCCAGTAGTGTCGGACAGGGCTCAGGGGAGCAGTACTTC.